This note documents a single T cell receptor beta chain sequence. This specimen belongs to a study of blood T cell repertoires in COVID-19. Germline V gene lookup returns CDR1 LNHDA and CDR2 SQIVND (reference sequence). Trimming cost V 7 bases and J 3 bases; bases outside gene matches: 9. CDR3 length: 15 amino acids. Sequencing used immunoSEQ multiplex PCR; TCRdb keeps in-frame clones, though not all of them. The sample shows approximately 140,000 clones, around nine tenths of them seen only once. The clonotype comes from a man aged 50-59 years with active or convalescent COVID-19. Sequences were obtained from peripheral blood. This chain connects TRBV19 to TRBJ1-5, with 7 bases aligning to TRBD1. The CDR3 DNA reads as TGTGCCAGTACCAGCTCGGGACAGCACAATCAGCCCCAGCATTTT. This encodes CASTSSGQHNQPQHF.